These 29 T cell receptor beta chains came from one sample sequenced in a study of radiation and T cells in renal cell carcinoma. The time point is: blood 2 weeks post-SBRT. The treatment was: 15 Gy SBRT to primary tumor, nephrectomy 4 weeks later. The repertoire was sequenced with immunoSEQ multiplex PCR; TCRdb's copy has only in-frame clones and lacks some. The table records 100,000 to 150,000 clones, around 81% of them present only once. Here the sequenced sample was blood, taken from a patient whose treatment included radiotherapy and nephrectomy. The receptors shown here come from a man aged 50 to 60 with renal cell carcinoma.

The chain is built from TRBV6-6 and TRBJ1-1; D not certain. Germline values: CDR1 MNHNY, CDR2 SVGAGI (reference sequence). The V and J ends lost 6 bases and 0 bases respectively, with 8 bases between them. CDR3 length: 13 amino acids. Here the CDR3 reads CASSTEMNTEAFF. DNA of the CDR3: TGTGCCAGCAGCACCGAGATGAACACTGAAGCTTTCTTT.

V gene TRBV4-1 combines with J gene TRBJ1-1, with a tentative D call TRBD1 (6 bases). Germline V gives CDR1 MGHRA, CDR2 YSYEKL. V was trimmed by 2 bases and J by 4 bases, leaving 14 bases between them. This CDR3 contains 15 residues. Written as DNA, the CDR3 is TGCGCCAGCAGCCAAACCCGACAGGATGGCACTGAAGCTTTCTTT. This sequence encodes CASSQTRQDGTEAFF.

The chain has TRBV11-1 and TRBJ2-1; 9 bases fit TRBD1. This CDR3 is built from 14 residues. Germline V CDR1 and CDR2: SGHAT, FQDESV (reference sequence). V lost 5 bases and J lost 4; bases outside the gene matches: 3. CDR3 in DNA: TGTGCCAGCAGCAAAGGGACAGGGTACAATGAGCAGTTCTTC. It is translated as CASSKGTGYNEQFF.

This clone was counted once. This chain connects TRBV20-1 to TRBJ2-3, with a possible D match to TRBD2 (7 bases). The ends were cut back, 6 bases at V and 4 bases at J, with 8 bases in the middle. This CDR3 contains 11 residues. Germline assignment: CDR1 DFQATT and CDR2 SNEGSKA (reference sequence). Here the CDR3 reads CSAGGADTQYF. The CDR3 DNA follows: TGCAGTGCAGGGGGGGCAGATACGCAGTATTTT.

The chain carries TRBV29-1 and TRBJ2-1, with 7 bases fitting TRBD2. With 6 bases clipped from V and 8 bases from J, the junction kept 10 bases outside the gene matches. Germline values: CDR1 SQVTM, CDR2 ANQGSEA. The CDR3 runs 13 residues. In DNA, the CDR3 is TGCAGCGTGGGTGGGCGGGAGATCTATGAGCAGTTCTTC. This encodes CSVGGREIYEQFF.

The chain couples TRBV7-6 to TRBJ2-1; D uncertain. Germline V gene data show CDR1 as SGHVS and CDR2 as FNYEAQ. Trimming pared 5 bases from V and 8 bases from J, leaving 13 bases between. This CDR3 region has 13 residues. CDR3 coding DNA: TGTGCCAGCAGCGTAAAACTGGGCGATGAGCAGTTCTTC. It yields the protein CASSVKLGDEQFF. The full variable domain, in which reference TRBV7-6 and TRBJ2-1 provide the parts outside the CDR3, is GAGVSQSPRYKVTKRGQDVALRCDPISGHVSLYWYRQALGQGPEFLTYFNYEAQQDKSGLPNDRFSAERPEGSISTLTIQRTEQRDSAMYRCASSVKLGDEQFFGPGTRLTVL.

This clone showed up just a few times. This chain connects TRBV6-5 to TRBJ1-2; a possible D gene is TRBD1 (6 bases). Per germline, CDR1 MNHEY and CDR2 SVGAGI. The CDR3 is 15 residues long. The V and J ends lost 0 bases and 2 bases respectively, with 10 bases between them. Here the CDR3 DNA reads TGTGCCAGCAGTTACTCCGGGACATTAAACTATGGCTACACCTTC. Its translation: CASSYSGTLNYGYTF.

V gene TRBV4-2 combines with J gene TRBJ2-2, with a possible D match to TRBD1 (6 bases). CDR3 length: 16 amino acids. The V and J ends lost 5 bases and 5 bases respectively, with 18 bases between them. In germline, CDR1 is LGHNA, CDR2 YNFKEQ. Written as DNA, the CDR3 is TGTGCCAGCAGCAAACATAGGACAGACCTTACCGGGGAGCTGTTTTTT. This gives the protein CASSKHRTDLTGELFF.

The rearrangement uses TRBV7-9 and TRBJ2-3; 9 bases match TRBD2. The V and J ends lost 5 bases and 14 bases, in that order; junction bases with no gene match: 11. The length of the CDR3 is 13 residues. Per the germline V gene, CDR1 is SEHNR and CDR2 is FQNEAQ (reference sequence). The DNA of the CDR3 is TGTGCCAGCAGCGCCGGGACTAGCCTTAGGCCGTATTTT. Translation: CASSAGTSLRPYF. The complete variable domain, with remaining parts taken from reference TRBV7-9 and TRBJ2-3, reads DTGVSQNPRHKITKRGQNVTFRCDPISEHNRLYWYRQTLGQGPEFLTYFQNEAQLEKSRLLSDRFSAERPKGSFSTLEIQRTEQGDSAMYLCASSAGTSLRPYFGPGTRLTVL.

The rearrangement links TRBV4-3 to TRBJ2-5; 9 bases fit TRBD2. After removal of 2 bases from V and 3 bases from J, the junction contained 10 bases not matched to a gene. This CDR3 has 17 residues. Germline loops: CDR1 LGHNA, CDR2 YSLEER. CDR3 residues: CASSQFGSAGGKETQYF. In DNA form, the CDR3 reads TGCGCCAGCAGCCAATTCGGTTCCGCGGGGGGGAAAGAGACCCAGTACTTC.

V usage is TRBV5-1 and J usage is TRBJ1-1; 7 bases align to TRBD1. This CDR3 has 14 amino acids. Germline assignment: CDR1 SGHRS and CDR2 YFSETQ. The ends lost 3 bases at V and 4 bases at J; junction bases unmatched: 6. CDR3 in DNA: TGCGCCAGCAGCTACGACAGGGCGGGCACTGAAGCTTTCTTT. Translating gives CASSYDRAGTEAFF.

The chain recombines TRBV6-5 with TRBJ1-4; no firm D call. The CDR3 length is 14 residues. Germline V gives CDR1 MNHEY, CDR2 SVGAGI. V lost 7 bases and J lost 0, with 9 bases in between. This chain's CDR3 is CASTDFSTNEKLFF. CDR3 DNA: TGTGCCAGCACCGACTTCTCAACTAATGAAAAACTGTTTTTT.

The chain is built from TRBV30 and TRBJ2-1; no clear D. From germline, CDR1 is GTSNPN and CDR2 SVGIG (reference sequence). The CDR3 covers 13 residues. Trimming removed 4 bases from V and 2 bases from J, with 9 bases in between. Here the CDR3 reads CAWIPQAYNEQFF. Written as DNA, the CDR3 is TGTGCCTGGATTCCCCAGGCCTACAATGAGCAGTTCTTC. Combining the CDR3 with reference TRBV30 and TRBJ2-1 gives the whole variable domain SQTIHQWPATLVQPVGSPLSLECTVEGTSNPNLYWYRQAAGRGLQLLFYSVGIGQISSEVPQNLSASRPQDRQFILSSKKLLLSDSGFYLCAWIPQAYNEQFFGPGTRLTVL.

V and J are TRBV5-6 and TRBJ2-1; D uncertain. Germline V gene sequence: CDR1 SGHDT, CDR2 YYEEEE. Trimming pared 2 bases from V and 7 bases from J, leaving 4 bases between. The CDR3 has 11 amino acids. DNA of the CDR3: TGTGCCAGCAGCTTAAGAAATGAGCAGTTCTTC. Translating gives CASSLRNEQFF.

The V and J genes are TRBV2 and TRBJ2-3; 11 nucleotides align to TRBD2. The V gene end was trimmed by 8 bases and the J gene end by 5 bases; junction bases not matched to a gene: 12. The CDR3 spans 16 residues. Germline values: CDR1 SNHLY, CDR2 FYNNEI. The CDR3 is CASLTSGIFRGDTQYF. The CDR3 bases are TGTGCCAGCTTGACTAGCGGGATCTTTCGGGGAGATACGCAGTATTTT.

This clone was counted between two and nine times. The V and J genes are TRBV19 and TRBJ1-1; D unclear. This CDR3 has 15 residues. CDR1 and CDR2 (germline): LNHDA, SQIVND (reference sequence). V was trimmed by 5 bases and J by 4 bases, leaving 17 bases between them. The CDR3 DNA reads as TGTGCCAGTAGTGACCCATCGCTGGGGTCCACTGAAGCTTTCTTT. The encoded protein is CASSDPSLGSTEAFF.

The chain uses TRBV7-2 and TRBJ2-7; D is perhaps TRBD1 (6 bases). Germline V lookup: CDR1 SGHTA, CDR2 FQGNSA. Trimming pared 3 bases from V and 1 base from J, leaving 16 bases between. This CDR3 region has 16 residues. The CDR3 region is CASSFRAWDKSYEQYF. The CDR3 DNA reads TGTGCCAGCAGCTTTCGGGCTTGGGACAAGTCCTACGAGCAGTACTTC.

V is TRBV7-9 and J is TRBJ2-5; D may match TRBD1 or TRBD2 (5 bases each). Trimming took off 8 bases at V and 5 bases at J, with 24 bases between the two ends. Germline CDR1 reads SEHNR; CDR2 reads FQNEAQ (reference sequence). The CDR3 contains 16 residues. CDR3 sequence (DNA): TGTGCCAGCGGTCCCGGGACCTTTTTGGCCAGGGAGACCCAGTACTTC. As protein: CASGPGTFLARETQYF.

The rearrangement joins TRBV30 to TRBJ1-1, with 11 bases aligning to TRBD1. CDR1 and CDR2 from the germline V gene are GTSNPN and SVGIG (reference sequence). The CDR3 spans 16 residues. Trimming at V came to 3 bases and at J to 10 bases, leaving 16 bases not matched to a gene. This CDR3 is CAWRVKTGQGVRGAFF. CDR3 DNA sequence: TGTGCCTGGAGAGTAAAAACGGGACAGGGGGTCAGAGGAGCTTTCTTT.

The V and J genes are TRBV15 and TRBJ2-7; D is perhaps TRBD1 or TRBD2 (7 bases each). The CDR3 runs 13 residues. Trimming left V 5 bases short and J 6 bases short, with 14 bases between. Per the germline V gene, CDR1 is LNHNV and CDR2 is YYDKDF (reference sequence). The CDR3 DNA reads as TGTGCCACCAGCTCCGGCAGGGGGGGCGAGCAGTACTTC. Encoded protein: CATSSGRGGEQYF.

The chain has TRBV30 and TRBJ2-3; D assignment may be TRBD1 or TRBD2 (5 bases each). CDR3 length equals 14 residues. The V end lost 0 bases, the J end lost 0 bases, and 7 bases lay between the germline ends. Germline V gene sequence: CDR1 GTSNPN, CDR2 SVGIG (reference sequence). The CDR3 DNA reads TGTGCCTGGAGTGTAGGGGAGAGCACAGATACGCAGTATTTT. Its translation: CAWSVGESTDTQYF.

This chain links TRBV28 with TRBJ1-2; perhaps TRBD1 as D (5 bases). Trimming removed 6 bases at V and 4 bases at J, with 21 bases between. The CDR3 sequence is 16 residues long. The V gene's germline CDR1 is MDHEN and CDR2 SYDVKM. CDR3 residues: CASRRRLSGGSYGYTF. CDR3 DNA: TGTGCCAGCAGGAGACGCCTCAGTGGGGGGTCCTATGGCTACACCTTC.

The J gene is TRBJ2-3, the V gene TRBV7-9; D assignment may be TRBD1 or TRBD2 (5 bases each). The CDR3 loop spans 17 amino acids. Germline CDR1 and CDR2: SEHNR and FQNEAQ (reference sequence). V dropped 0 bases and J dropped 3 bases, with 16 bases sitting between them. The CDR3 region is CASSLALGVGVTDTQYF. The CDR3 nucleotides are TGTGCCAGCAGCTTAGCGCTGGGGGTCGGGGTTACAGATACGCAGTATTTT.

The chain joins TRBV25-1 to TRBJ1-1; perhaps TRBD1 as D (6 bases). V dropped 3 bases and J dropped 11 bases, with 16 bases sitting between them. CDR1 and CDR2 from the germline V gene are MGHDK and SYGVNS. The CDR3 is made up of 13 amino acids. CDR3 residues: CASSDYSWGQAFF. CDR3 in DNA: TGTGCCAGCAGTGATTATTCCTGGGGGCAGGCTTTCTTT.

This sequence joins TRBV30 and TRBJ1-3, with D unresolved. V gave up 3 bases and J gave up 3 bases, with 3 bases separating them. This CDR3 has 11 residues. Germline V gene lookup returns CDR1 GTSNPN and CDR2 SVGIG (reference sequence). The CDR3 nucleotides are TGTGCCTGGAGGCTTGGAAACACCATATATTTT. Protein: CAWRLGNTIYF.

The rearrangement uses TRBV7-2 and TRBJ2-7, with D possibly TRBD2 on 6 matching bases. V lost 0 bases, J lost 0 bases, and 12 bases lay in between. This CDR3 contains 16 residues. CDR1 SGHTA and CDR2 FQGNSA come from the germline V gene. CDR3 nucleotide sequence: TGTGCCAGCAGCTTAGCGCCCGTGGGAGGCTCCTACGAGCAGTACTTC. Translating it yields CASSLAPVGGSYEQYF.

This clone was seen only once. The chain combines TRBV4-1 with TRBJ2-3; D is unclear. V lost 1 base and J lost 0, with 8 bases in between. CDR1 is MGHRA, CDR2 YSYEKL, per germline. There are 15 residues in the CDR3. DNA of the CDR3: TGCGCCAGCAGCCAAGGGATCCTCAGCACAGATACGCAGTATTTT. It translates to CASSQGILSTDTQYF.

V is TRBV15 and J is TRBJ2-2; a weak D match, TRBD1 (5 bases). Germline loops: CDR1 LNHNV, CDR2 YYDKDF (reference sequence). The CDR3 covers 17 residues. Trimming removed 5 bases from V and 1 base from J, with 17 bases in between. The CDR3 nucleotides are TGTGCCACCAGCCCAGAGGACGTCCAGGGGAACACCGGGGAGCTGTTTTTT. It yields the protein CATSPEDVQGNTGELFF.

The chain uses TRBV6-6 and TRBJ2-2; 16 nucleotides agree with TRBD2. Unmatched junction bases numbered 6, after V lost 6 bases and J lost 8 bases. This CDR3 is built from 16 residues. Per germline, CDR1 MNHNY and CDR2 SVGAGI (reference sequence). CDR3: CASRQGLAGGEGELFF. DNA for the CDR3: TGTGCCAGCAGGCAGGGACTAGCGGGAGGGGAGGGGGAGCTGTTTTTT.